This T cell receptor (beta chain) was sequenced during a study of CD8+CD57+ T cells in acquired aplastic anemia. Study background: On average, sorted CD4+ and CD8+ cells gave around 3 ug of DNA. Study results and limitations: Patients and controls had in common 25 to 30 CD8+ CDR3 sequences. Patients did not significantly differ from controls in CD8+ Simpson's diversity.

The template used for profiling TCR beta VDJ and CDR3 was genomic DNA. Via MiXCR, TCRdb re-called the reads, giving one row per CDR3 protein. The sample holds some 150,000 distinct CDR3 sequences, about two thirds seen once. CD8+CD57+ cell expansion, shown by flow cytometry, had occurred in the patients selected for sequencing. Patient blood was sampled before any therapy had been received. About this clonotype: Its specificity is unknown.

V lost 7 bases to trimming and J lost 2 bases, with 13 bases between them. The CDR3 length is 14 residues. CDR1 and CDR2 (germline): LNHDA, SQIVND (reference sequence). Sample: sorted CD4+, CD8+, or CD8+CD57+ T cells (not recorded which) from PBMCs. The chain has TRBV19 and TRBJ2-3, with a tentative D call TRBD2 (7 bases). The source is a human donor with aplastic anemia. DNA for the CDR3: TGTGCCAGTACGGGCGGGGGACACACAGATACGCAGTATTTT. Protein product: CASTGGGHTDTQYF.